This is a list of T cell receptor beta chains from one sample in a study of T cells in Graves' hyperthyroidism and ophthalmopathy. Via MiXCR, TCRdb re-called the multiplex PCR reads, giving one row per CDR3 protein. The table has about half a million distinct CDR3 sequences, about 16% seen once. Sequenced: blood. The receptors derive from a woman in her thirties with Graves' ophthalmopathy. Both conserved end residues are part of each CDR3. A D gene is named only where the DNA matches it firmly. Not all rows give a size; the values are once, few, many and, for expanded clones, a class.

v_call	d_call	clone_size	j_call	cdr3_aa	cdr3_nt
TRBV6-1	TRBD2	once	TRBJ2-1	CASSEGLAGNEQFF	TGTGCCAGCAGTGAGGGACTAGCGGGAAATGAGCAGTTCTTC
TRBV3-1	.	.	TRBJ2-1	CASSQQGLSDEQFF	TGTGCCAGCAGCCAACAGGGTTTATCGGATGAGCAGTTCTTC
TRBV30	TRBD2	few	TRBJ2-1	CAWSRVSGRANEQFF	TGTGCCTGGAGTCGTGTTAGCGGGAGGGCCAATGAGCAGTTCTTC
TRBV20-1	.	few	TRBJ2-1	CSARLSYNEQFF	TGCAGTGCTAGGCTCTCCTACAATGAGCAGTTCTTC
TRBV28	.	many	TRBJ2-7	CASTPTGTSYEQYF	TGTGCCAGCACCCCGACAGGGACTTCGTACGAGCAGTACTTC
TRBV27	TRBD2	many	TRBJ2-1	CASSILAGGSYNEQFF	TGTGCCAGCAGTATACTAGCGGGAGGGTCTTACAATGAGCAGTTCTTC
TRBV5-1	.	.	TRBJ1-5	CASSLGTQGSNQPQHF	TGCGCCAGCAGCTTGGGAACTCAGGGAAGCAATCAGCCCCAGCATTTT
TRBV7-2	.	.	TRBJ2-7	CASSSGHPRDEQYF	TGTGCCAGCAGCTCCGGACACCCCCGGGACGAGCAGTACTTC
TRBV4-1	.	.	TRBJ2-5	CASSRDTGVQYF	TGCGCCAGCAGCCGAGATACAGGCGTCCAGTACTTC
TRBV7-3	.	many	TRBJ2-2	CASSFLATGELFF	TGTGCCAGCAGTTTTCTAGCCACCGGGGAGCTGTTTTTT
TRBV20-1	TRBD1	many	TRBJ2-7	CSASTGTAFDEQYF	TGCAGTGCCTCAACCGGGACAGCTTTCGACGAGCAGTACTTC
TRBV7-2	.	many	TRBJ1-1	CASSLRDPLDTEAFF	TGTGCCAGCAGCCTAAGGGACCCCCTAGACACTGAAGCTTTCTTT
TRBV9	.	many	TRBJ2-7	CASSVGPAYEQYF	TGTGCCAGCAGCGTCGGACCGGCTTACGAGCAGTACTTC
TRBV2	.	many	TRBJ1-1	CASTRTVMNTEAFF	TGTGCCAGCACCAGGACCGTTATGAACACTGAAGCTTTCTTT
TRBV7-9	.	many	TRBJ2-1	CASSLAGTVNEQFF	TGTGCCAGCAGCTTAGCCGGGACTGTCAATGAGCAGTTCTTC
TRBV20-1	TRBD2	.	TRBJ2-1	CSALAGGPNEQFF	TGCAGTGCTCTAGCGGGAGGGCCCAATGAGCAGTTCTTC
TRBV6-1	.	.	TRBJ2-2	CASSAFGTGELFF	TGTGCCAGCAGCGCCTTTGGGACCGGGGAGCTGTTTTTT
TRBV11-3	TRBD2	many	TRBJ2-1	CASSFRLAGGSNEQFF	TGTGCCAGCAGCTTCCGACTAGCGGGAGGGTCCAATGAGCAGTTCTTC
TRBV11-2	.	.	TRBJ2-7	CASSVDSTVQYEQYF	TGTGCCAGCAGCGTGGACAGTACTGTCCAATACGAGCAGTACTTC
TRBV12-3/TRBV12-4	.	many	TRBJ2-1	CASSPPGGLYNEQFF	TGTGCCAGCAGTCCCCCCGGGGGGCTCTACAATGAGCAGTTCTTC
TRBV7-2	TRBD2	many	TRBJ2-7	CASSFRAREEYEQYF	TGTGCCAGCAGCTTCCGTGCCCGGGAGGAGTACGAGCAGTACTTC
TRBV6-5	.	few	TRBJ1-3	CASSYGNTIYF	TGTGCCAGCAGTTATGGAAACACCATATATTTT
TRBV20-1	TRBD1	.	TRBJ2-3	CSFRQGTDTQYF	TGCAGTTTCAGACAGGGAACAGATACGCAGTATTTT
TRBV7-2	.	.	TRBJ2-2	CASSLSGQGLTGELFF	TGTGCCAGCAGCTTATCGGGGCAGGGACTCACCGGGGAGCTGTTTTTT
TRBV2	.	many	TRBJ2-7	CASRGTALGQSEQYF	TGTGCCAGCAGGGGGACGGCGCTCGGTCAGAGCGAGCAGTACTTC
TRBV18	TRBD2	many	TRBJ2-3	CASSQRELTDTQYF	TGTGCCAGCTCACAGCGGGAGTTAACAGATACGCAGTATTTT
TRBV29-1	TRBD1	.	TRBJ1-5	CSVATGSSNQPQHF	TGCAGCGTCGCGACAGGGAGTAGCAATCAGCCCCAGCATTTT
TRBV19	.	many	TRBJ1-6	CASSGQQQGSPLHF	TGTGCCAGTAGTGGGCAGCAGCAAGGTTCACCCCTCCACTTT
TRBV5-5	TRBD2	.	TRBJ2-1	CASSLMSGSLNEQFF	TGTGCCAGCAGCTTGATGAGCGGGAGTTTAAATGAGCAGTTCTTC
TRBV2	.	many	TRBJ2-7	CASSEDGAGYEQYF	TGTGCCAGCAGTGAAGATGGGGCAGGCTACGAGCAGTACTTC
TRBV4-3	TRBD1	many	TRBJ2-7	CASSQWTGPYEQYF	TGCGCCAGCAGCCAATGGACAGGCCCCTACGAGCAGTACTTC
TRBV28	.	many	TRBJ2-7	CASSLSSSSSYEQYF	TGTGCCAGCAGTTTATCTAGCTCGAGCTCCTACGAGCAGTACTTC
TRBV7-9	.	few	TRBJ2-3	CASTPGGTDTQYF	TGTGCCAGCACCCCCGGGGGTACAGATACGCAGTATTTT
TRBV11-2	TRBD2	many	TRBJ2-7	CASSPPSGILYEQYF	TGTGCCAGCAGCCCACCTAGCGGGATCCTCTACGAGCAGTACTTC
TRBV6-2/TRBV6-3	.	few	TRBJ2-3	CASSRTNTQYF	TGTGCCAGCAGTCGGACGAATACGCAGTATTTT
TRBV5-4	TRBD1	.	TRBJ2-1	CASSFAGTGDNEQFF	TGTGCCAGCAGCTTCGCCGGGACAGGAGACAATGAGCAGTTCTTC
TRBV29-1	TRBD1	.	TRBJ2-3	CSVETFTSTGSADTQYF	TGCAGCGTTGAGACCTTTACTTCGACAGGGAGCGCAGATACGCAGTATTTT
TRBV7-8	.	.	TRBJ1-2	CASGLEGSFGYTF	TGTGCCAGCGGATTAGAAGGAAGCTTTGGCTACACCTTC
TRBV7-2	.	.	TRBJ2-3	CASSLVFADTQYF	TGTGCCAGCAGCTTGGTTTTCGCAGATACGCAGTATTTT
TRBV7-9	.	many	TRBJ2-7	CASSFAGTAYEQYF	TGTGCCAGCAGCTTTGCGGGGACTGCCTACGAGCAGTACTTC
TRBV5-1	.	many	TRBJ2-7	CASSLMAGPYEQYF	TGCGCCAGCAGCTTGATGGCAGGACCCTACGAGCAGTACTTC
TRBV7-9	.	many	TRBJ2-7	CASSPPGESYEQYF	TGTGCCAGCAGCCCCCCGGGGGAGTCCTACGAGCAGTACTTC
TRBV6-2/TRBV6-3	TRBD1	.	TRBJ2-1	CASGRDRVGSSSYNEQFF	TGTGCCAGCGGACGGGACAGGGTAGGGTCTAGCTCCTACAATGAGCAGTTCTTC
TRBV30	.	.	TRBJ2-3	CAWSGGSGGTQYF	TGTGCCTGGAGTGGTGGTAGTGGGGGTACGCAGTATTTT
TRBV11-2	TRBD1	.	TRBJ1-6	CASRPTGENSPLHF	TGTGCCAGCAGACCGACAGGGGAGAATTCACCCCTCCACTTT
TRBV11-3	.	many	TRBJ1-1	CASSLDSNTEAFF	TGTGCCAGCAGCCTAGACTCGAACACTGAAGCTTTCTTT
TRBV2	.	many	TRBJ2-2	CASSLAPAATTGELFF	TGTGCCAGCAGTCTGGCCCCGGCGGCGACAACCGGGGAGCTGTTTTTT
TRBV10-3	.	many	TRBJ1-1	CAISESRQALNTEAFF	TGTGCCATCAGTGAGTCAAGGCAGGCCCTCAACACTGAAGCTTTCTTT
TRBV12-3/TRBV12-4	TRBD1	many	TRBJ2-4	CASSGTGGPAKNIQYF	TGTGCCAGCAGCGGTACAGGGGGCCCGGCCAAAAACATTCAGTACTTC
TRBV4-1	TRBD2	many	TRBJ2-5	CASSWTSGRTQETQYF	TGCGCCAGCAGCTGGACTAGCGGGAGGACCCAAGAGACCCAGTACTTC
TRBV7-3	.	many	TRBJ2-3	CASSKEMSTDTQYF	TGTGCCAGCAGTAAGGAGATGAGCACAGATACGCAGTATTTT
TRBV15	.	many	TRBJ2-1	CATSREGYNEQFF	TGTGCCACCAGCAGAGAAGGGTACAATGAGCAGTTCTTC
TRBV12-3/TRBV12-4	TRBD1	many	TRBJ2-3	CASSVQTGYTQYF	TGTGCCAGCAGTGTCCAGACAGGGTATACGCAGTATTTT
TRBV6-1	TRBD2	many	TRBJ2-7	CASRHRRDYSYEQYF	TGTGCCAGCAGGCACAGGCGGGACTACTCCTACGAGCAGTACTTC
TRBV28	TRBD1	.	TRBJ2-7	CASRPSGTGSYEQYF	TGTGCCAGCAGGCCATCCGGGACAGGGTCCTACGAGCAGTACTTC